The clone carrying this T cell receptor (beta chain) was picked up a small number of times. The CDR3 has 16 residues. Per germline, CDR1 SGHNT and CDR2 YYREEE (reference sequence). V was pared by 3 bases and J by 1 base, with 5 bases of the junction left unmatched. Primers included in the PCR were 60 Vbeta and 13 Jbeta primers. Here immunoSEQ multiplex PCR was the method, and the copy in TCRdb shows in-frame clones only, minus some. This sample has roughly 100,000 clones, with 60% to 80% found just once. The sample comes from a study of cytomegalovirus exposure and HLA in healthy donors. The chain employs TRBV5-4 and TRBJ2-3; TRBD2 matches at 10 bases. The sequenced sample consisted of PBMCs. This receptor was taken from a woman in her fifties or sixties in good health and CMV-seropositive. In DNA form, the CDR3 reads TGTGCCAGCAGCTCAGTAGCGGGAGGAGGCACAGATACGCAGTATTTT. Encoded protein: CASSSVAGGGTDTQYF. Drawing the rest from reference TRBV5-4 and TRBJ2-3, the complete variable domain is ETGVTQSPTHLIKTRGQQVTLRCSSQSGHNTVSWYQQALGQGPQFIFQYYREEENGRGNFPPRFSGLQFPNYSSELNVNALELDDSALYLCASSSVAGGGTDTQYFGPGTRLTVL.